This T cell receptor (beta chain) was obtained from a study of T cells in Graves' hyperthyroidism and ophthalmopathy. Study-level background: Sampling of peripheral blood happened at initial diagnosis, prior to any treatment.

V was shortened by 2 bases and J by 6 bases, with 8 bases between the two germline ends. The CDR3 length is 11 residues. CDR1 and CDR2 (germline): GTSNPN, SVGIG (reference sequence). Regarding this clonotype: Its antigen is undetermined.

Amplified regions were TCR beta CDR3 sequences from RNA transcripts. Researchers ran a first-round RT-PCR on the TCR CDR3 using the HTBI primer set. TCRdb fed the multiplex PCR reads into MiXCR, producing one record per CDR3 protein. The sample contains 480,000 or so distinct CDR3 sequences, approximately 15% of which appear only once. Findings of the study overall: The blood repertoire included most of the expanded thyroid clonotypes above 0.001. The authors' 13 V-J model separated ophthalmopathy from stable hyperthyroidism. Ophthalmopathy got predicted by the model a median around 6.8 months before its onset.

Sample: blood. This TCR came from a woman under 30 with Graves' hyperthyroidism. V is TRBV30 and J is TRBJ2-7; D gene uncertain. This chain's CDR3 is CAWSTGLEQYV. As DNA, the CDR3 is TGTGCCTGGAGTACGGGTCTCGAGCAGTACGTC.